This T cell receptor (beta chain) was obtained from a study of cytomegalovirus exposure and HLA in healthy donors. Whole-study results and caveats: Listed as cytomegalovirus-associated were approximately 160 TCR beta chains. Some public TCRs appeared in many individuals, while most sequences were rare.

Comment on this clone: The antigen remains unidentified.

Only in-frame clones appear in the TCRdb table, and some are missing; sequencing was by immunoSEQ multiplex PCR. The table includes 150,000 to 200,000 clones, 86% detected once. Per germline, CDR1 SGHAT and CDR2 FQDESV (reference sequence). This CDR3 spans 15 amino acids. With 3 bases removed from V and 2 bases from J, the gap between germline ends came to 14 bases. Donors were drawn from the approximately 130-subject validation cohort, separate from the roughly 670-subject first cohort. V gene TRBV11-1 combines with J gene TRBJ2-7; tentatively, D is TRBD1 (5 bases). This receptor was obtained from a woman younger than 30 in good health and CMV-seronegative. Input material: PBMCs. In DNA, the CDR3 is TGTGCCAGCAGCTTTCGTGGGGCCCCAACCTACGAGCAGTACTTC. Translating it yields CASSFRGAPTYEQYF. Filled out from reference TRBV11-1 and TRBJ2-7, the complete variable domain reads EAEVAQSPRYKITEKSQAVAFWCDPISGHATLYWYRQILGQGPELLVQFQDESVVDDSQLPKDRFSAERLKGVDSTLKIQPAELGDSAMYLCASSFRGAPTYEQYFGPGTRLTVT.